A single sample is the source of the 2 T cell receptor beta chains below, sequenced in a study of molecular identifiers for immune sequencing clone quantification. TCRdb fed the PCR reads into MiXCR, producing one record per CDR3 protein. The data contain about half a million distinct CDR3 sequences, about 26% of them singletons. Specimen: naive CD8+ T cells from blood, with Jurkat cell RNA spiked in. Subset here: FACS-sorted CD8+CD4-CCR7+CD45RA+ naive T cells. Receptor source: a human donor in good health. Some libraries in this study had Jurkat cell RNA spiked in.

A remark on this clonotype: At one end the junction does not follow the germline gene, possibly because of a read error. The chain employs TRBV7-7 and TRBJ2-1, with TRBD2 matching over 9 bases. CDR3 length: 13 amino acids. CDR1 is SSHAT and CDR2 is FNYEAQ in the germline V gene (reference sequence). CDR3 DNA sequence: TGTGCTAGCAGCGCTAGCGGGATGACTGAGCAGTTCTTC. This sequence encodes CASSASGMTEQFF.

This chain links TRBV6-5 with TRBJ2-1, with TRBD1 identical over 7 bases. The CDR3 spans 13 residues. The germline V gene has CDR1 MNHEY and CDR2 SVGAGI. V lost 2 bases to trimming and J lost 7 bases; unmatched junction nucleotides: 2. The chain's CDR3 is CASSYGTVNEQFF. CDR3 sequence (DNA): TGTGCCAGCAGTTACGGGACAGTGAATGAGCAGTTCTTC.